The sequence of this T cell receptor beta chain was determined in a study of blood T cells in healthy people across ages (dated by TCRdb to 2014 to 2015). Looking at the study overall: In model experiments, template switching captured about one uniquely barcoded TCR beta cDNA molecule for every two T cells. The study measured age-related changes in TCR beta repertoire diversity using deep sequencing normalized with unique cDNA molecular identifiers. Donors were grouped into four age groups: young (average about 15 years), middle-aged (39), aged (62) and long-lived (about 82). Using the same blood draw, the study looked at two additional independent replicas of 1 million unique cDNA reads for two donors, one aged 18 to 30 and the other aged 80 or older.

In this sample, this clonotype turned up a few times. Its antigen has not been determined. No clone much larger than this one lies a single base away; base qualities are absent. On the study overall, not on this receptor specifically: Because the CMV infection status of the donors was unknown, age-related changes in expanded clonotypes may potentially have been confounded. Conclusive comparison of naive and antigen-experienced compartments was prevented by the profiling of bulk unsorted PBMCs. Observed TCR beta diversity per million T cells fell roughly linearly with age, and a significant reduction was already apparent by age around 40. Compared with the aged group, the long-lived group had more naive CD4+ T cells, fewer expanded clones and increased TCR diversity, suggesting age selection. There was a strong correlation between observed TCR beta diversity and the percentage of naive T cells measured by flow cytometry. Estimates of total diversity based on one million sequenced T cells were considered lower bounds and underestimates.

The donors were around 39 Caucasian individuals from Russia, aged roughly 6 to 100 years, who were systemically healthy. Each donor gave around 9.8 milliliters of peripheral blood, collected into EDTA-treated Vacutainer tubes. PBMCs were isolated by Ficoll-Paque density-gradient centrifugation, with at least 6 million obtained per sample. Total RNA, at least 6 micrograms per sample, was extracted from PBMCs with Trizol reagent. Naive CD45RAhigh/CD27high T cell percentages were measured by flow cytometry on a PBMC aliquot from every donor. Libraries were prepared through 5' RACE. The run used an Illumina HiSeq 2500. A second PCR of roughly 6 to 12 cycles was performed with a sample-barcoded 5' primer and a J-beta primer mix. A template-switch 5' adaptor carrying 12 random nucleotides introduced a unique molecular identifier onto each TCR beta cDNA molecule. Each sample yielded at least 2.5 million CDR3-containing paired-end reads. All of the RNA was converted into first-strand cDNA using the Mint cDNA synthesis kit, with a TRBC-specific oligonucleotide serving as the primer. Following uracil-DNA glycosylase treatment, a first 18-cycle PCR with universal primers M1SS and BC2_uni_R was performed on all cDNA. In the authors' own workflow: Normalization of each sample was performed by random selection of 1 million high-quality reads, each carrying a distinct molecular identifier. Instead of being binned into consensus sequences, reads with shared molecular identifiers were discarded. MiTCR, set to a Q25 quality threshold and the strictest error-elimination algorithm, was used for CDR3 identification, clonotype clustering and error correction. A nonparametric unseen species model using Euler transformation provided a lower-bound estimate of total TCR beta diversity. Through fastp at Q25 and MiXCR, TCRdb rebuilt clones from the public reads, retaining in-frame beta chains. Each entry is one CDR3 protein sequence, shown with its most common DNA and genes. These V and J calls rely on TCRdb rather than the paper's analysis. In all, the sample holds roughly 560,000 distinct CDR3 sequences, and 24% of those were seen once. The biggest ten clones account for 8.7% of the sample.

The same data also contributed to another study, on T cells of mothers and their children. The second study also describes: Donors were nine systemically healthy Caucasian individuals: three mothers and their six children. cDNA synthesis used all of the extracted RNA, with roughly 1.5 ug of RNA in each 15 ul reaction. Sample barcodes and 2-4 random nucleotides were added via the M1S primer in the second PCR. Over 8 million TCR beta CDR3 reads came from each mother, compared with around 3 million reads from each child. Thymic selection shapes the output of TCR recombination in a similar way in related and unrelated pairs, and inherited differences have a minor effect. Normalized repertoire overlap was always found to be slightly, but never significantly, higher in related mother-child pairs than in unrelated mother-child pairs. With a sensitivity of approximately 100 clones per million clonotypes, no persistent microchimeric T cell clones were detected. The study used deep NGS to compare TCR beta repertoires of mothers and children, seeking features distinguishing related mother-child pairs from unrelated individuals. Mothers averaged about 37 +/- 4 years of age and children averaged around 10 +/- 4 years. After adapters were ligated using NEBNext reagents, the libraries underwent 100+100 nt paired-end sequencing on an Illumina HiSeq 2000. Mother and child libraries were prepared a month apart and sequenced in separate runs to prevent cross-contamination. Between about 500,000 and 2,100,000 distinct TCR beta clonotypes were identified per donor. Naive TCR beta clonotypes were estimated from low-frequency clonotypes matched to each donor's FACS-determined naive share, without sorting.

The specimen sequenced was blood. The receptor was isolated from a boy between 10 and 17 years old in good health.

The DNA sequence follows: TGTGCCAGCACAGACAGGAGCTCCTATAATTCACCCCTCCACTTT. Translated, it reads CASTDRSSYNSPLHF. The sequence links TRBV6-5 to TRBJ1-6; the D gene is perhaps TRBD1, on 6 matching bases. V and J lose 7 bases and 0 bases, and a span of 10 bases separates them. The CDR3 starts with the cysteine, ends with the phenylalanine, and has 15 residues. Only the CDR3 DNA stays, 45 bases, in frame from base 1. Reading the germline V gene gives CDR1 MNHEY and CDR2 SVGAGI.